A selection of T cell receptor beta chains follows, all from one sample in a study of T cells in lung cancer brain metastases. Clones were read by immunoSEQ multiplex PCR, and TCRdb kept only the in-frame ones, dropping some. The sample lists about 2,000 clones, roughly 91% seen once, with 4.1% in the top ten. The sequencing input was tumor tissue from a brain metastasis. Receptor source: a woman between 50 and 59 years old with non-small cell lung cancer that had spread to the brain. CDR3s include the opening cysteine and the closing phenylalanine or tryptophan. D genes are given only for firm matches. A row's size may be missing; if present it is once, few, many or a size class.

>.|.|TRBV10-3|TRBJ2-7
TGTGCCATCAGTGAGGCCGCCTACGAGCAGTACTTC
CAISEAAYEQYF
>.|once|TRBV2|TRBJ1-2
TGTGCCAGCAGAGAGACAGGCGGCTACACCTTC
CASRETGGYTF
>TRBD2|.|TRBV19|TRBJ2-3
TGTGCCAGTAGTTTCCAAGCGGGAGAAGGCACAGATACGCAGTATTTT
CASSFQAGEGTDTQYF
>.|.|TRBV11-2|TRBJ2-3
TGTGCCAGCAGCTCGGGACTTCCCTTTGGAGATACGCAGTATTTT
CASSSGLPFGDTQYF
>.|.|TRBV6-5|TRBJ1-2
TGTGCCAGCAGTGTCTCAGAGGGCTATGGCTACACCTTC
CASSVSEGYGYTF
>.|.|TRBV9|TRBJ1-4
TGTGCCAGCAGCGGGCCCGGGGGGCGCGGTGAAAAACTGTTTTTT
CASSGPGGRGEKLFF
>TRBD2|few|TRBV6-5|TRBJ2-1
TGTGCCAGCAGTTACGGGGCGGGGGTAGGCAATGAGCAGTTCTTC
CASSYGAGVGNEQFF
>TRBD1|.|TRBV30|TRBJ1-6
TGTGCCTCAGGGGGGCGGTCACCCCTCCACTTT
CASGGRSPLHF
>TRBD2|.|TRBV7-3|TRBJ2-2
TGTGCCAGCAGCTCGGGACTAGCGTCTAACACCGGGGAGCTGTTTTTT
CASSSGLASNTGELFF
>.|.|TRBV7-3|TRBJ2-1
TGTGCCAGCAGCCCTTCACAGGGTCGGTCCCACAATGAGCAGTTCTTC
CASSPSQGRSHNEQFF
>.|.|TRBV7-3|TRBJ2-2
TGTGCCAGCAGCTTCTTAGGGGTTAACACCGGGGAGCTGTTTTTT
CASSFLGVNTGELFF
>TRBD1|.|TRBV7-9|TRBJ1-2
TGTGCCAGCAGCCCTCCGGGACAGGGTCCTGGCTACACCTTC
CASSPPGQGPGYTF
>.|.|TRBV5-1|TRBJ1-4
TGCGCCAGCAGCCCCGGGACAAGGGAGGAAAAACTGTTTTTT
CASSPGTREEKLFF
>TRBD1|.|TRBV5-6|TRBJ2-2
TGTGTCAGCAGCTCGACAGGGGGCCCCGGGGAGCTGTTTTTT
CVSSSTGGPGELFF
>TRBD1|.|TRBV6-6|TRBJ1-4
TGTGCCAGCAGTCAGGGGGACGGGGCTAATGAAAAACTGTTTTTT
CASSQGDGANEKLFF
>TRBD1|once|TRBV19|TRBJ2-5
TGTGCCAGTAGTAACCAGGGGGCAGAGACCCAGTACTTC
CASSNQGAETQYF
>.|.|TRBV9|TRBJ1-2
TGTGCCAGCAGCGGAGGAGGGGCGCTCAACTATGGCTACACCTTC
CASSGGGALNYGYTF
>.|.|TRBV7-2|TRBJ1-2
TGTGCCAGCAGCTTTCAGTGGGGTGACTATGGCTACACCTTC
CASSFQWGDYGYTF
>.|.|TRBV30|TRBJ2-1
TGTGCCTGGAGTCACGCTTCCTACAATGAGCAGTTCTTC
CAWSHASYNEQFF
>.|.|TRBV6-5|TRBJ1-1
TGTGCCAGCAGTTACTTTTCGGGGGTTGTGACTGAAGCTTTCTTT
CASSYFSGVVTEAFF
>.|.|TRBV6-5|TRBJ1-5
TGTGCCAGCAGGAGGGAACAGTTTAGCAATCAGCCCCAGCATTTT
CASRREQFSNQPQHF
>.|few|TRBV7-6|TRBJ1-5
TGTGCCAGCAGCGGTCTGGGGCTCAATCAGCCCCAGCATTTT
CASSGLGLNQPQHF
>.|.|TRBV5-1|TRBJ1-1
TGCGCCAGCAGCTTGCAACCGGGGAACACTGAAGCTTTCTTT
CASSLQPGNTEAFF
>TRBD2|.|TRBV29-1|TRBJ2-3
TGCAGCGTTGAAGATGGGACTAGCGGGAGCACAGATACGCAGTATTTT
CSVEDGTSGSTDTQYF
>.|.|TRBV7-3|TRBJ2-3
TGTGCCAGCAGCTTAAATAGCCAGGGCACAGATACGCAGTATTTT
CASSLNSQGTDTQYF
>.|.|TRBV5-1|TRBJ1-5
TGCGCCAGCAGCTCCGATGGCGGTGGCAATCAGCCCCAGCATTTT
CASSSDGGGNQPQHF
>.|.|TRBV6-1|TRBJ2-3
TGTGCCACCCTAATTAGGGGGGGAGATACGCAGTATTTT
CATLIRGGDTQYF
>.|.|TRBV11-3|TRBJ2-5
TGTGCCAGCAGCACCCAGGGATCCGAGACCCAGTACTTC
CASSTQGSETQYF
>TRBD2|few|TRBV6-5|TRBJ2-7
TGTGCCAGCAGTTATAAGGGGAGGGTCTACGAGCAGTACTTC
CASSYKGRVYEQYF
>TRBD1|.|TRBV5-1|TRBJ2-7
TGCGCCAGCAGCACGCTGCCAGGGGGCCAGTTCTCCTACGAGCAGTACTTC
CASSTLPGGQFSYEQYF
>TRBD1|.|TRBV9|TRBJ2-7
TGTGCCAGCAGCCAACCACTGGGACAGAGCTCCTACGAGCAGTACTTC
CASSQPLGQSSYEQYF
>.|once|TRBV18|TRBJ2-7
TGTGCCAGTTCACCACCGAAGGGGGCTAGCGGCCCCTCCTACGAGCAGTACTTC
CASSPPKGASGPSYEQYF
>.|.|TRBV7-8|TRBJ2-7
TGTGCCAGCAGCTCCACCTACGAGCAGTACTTC
CASSSTYEQYF
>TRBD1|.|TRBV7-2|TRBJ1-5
TGTGCCAGCAGCTTAGAAGGGGGCTCCCCGTGGAGCAATCAGCCTCAGCATTTT
CASSLEGGSPWSNQPQHF
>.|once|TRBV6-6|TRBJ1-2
TGTGCCAGCAGGATCGACTATGGCTACACCTTC
CASRIDYGYTF
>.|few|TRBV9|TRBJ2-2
TGTGCCAGCAGCGTTTCCGGGTGGGCCGGGGAGCTGTTTTTT
CASSVSGWAGELFF
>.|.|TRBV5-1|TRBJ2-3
TGCGCCAGCAGCTTGGCCATAGGTGGAGATACGCAGTATTTT
CASSLAIGGDTQYF
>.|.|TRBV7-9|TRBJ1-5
TGTGCCAGCAGCTTTGGGGGCAGGGGTCAGCCCCAGCATTTT
CASSFGGRGQPQHF
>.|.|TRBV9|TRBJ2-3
TGTGCCAGCAGCGTAACGGAGGGCCAGGGACGTTCGGCAGATACGCAGTATTTT
CASSVTEGQGRSADTQYF
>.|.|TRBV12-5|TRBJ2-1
TGTGCTAGTGTAGGAAGCAATGAGCAGTTCTTC
CASVGSNEQFF
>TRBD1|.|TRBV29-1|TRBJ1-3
TGCAGCGTCCTGACAGGGGGGGGAAACACCATATATTTT
CSVLTGGGNTIYF
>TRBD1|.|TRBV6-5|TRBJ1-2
TGTGCCAGCAGTCCCCGAGACAGGGGCCATGGCTACACCTTC
CASSPRDRGHGYTF
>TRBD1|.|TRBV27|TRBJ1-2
TGTGCCAGCAGTCTAATCACAGGGGGGAACTATGGCTACACCTTC
CASSLITGGNYGYTF
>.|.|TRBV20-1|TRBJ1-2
TGCAGTGCTTCGACAGCCCGGGGCTACACCTTC
CSASTARGYTF
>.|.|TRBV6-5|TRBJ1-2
TGTGCCAGCAGTCTGGGGAGTTCGGCTAACTATGGCTACACCTTC
CASSLGSSANYGYTF
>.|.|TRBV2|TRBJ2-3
TGTGCCAGCGCAACCACGGGGGGCAGAGATACGCAGTATTTT
CASATTGGRDTQYF
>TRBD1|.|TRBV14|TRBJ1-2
TGTGCCAGCAGCCAGACAGGGGCTCGTGGCTACACCTTC
CASSQTGARGYTF
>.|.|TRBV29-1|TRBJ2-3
TGCAGCGTTGCTCCGGACAGCACAGATACGCAGTATTTT
CSVAPDSTDTQYF
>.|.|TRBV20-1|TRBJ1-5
TGCAGTGCCGCCTTGGGGCAGCCCCAGCATTTT
CSAALGQPQHF
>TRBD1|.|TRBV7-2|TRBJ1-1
TGTGCCAGCAGCCGACAGGGGGTTCCGTTGAACACTGAAGCTTTCTTT
CASSRQGVPLNTEAFF
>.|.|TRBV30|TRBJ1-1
TGTGCCTGGACCGGATCGAACGTGGGCACTGAAGCTTTCTTT
CAWTGSNVGTEAFF
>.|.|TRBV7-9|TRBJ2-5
TGTGCCAGCAGCGACTCGAACAGGGAACAAGAGACCCAGTACTTC
CASSDSNREQETQYF
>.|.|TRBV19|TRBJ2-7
TGTGCCAGCAAGAGTGACGGGACAGAGCAGTACTTC
CASKSDGTEQYF
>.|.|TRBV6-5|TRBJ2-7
TGTGCCAGCCTCGGGACCACCGTTCCCTACGAGCAGTACTTC
CASLGTTVPYEQYF